Sequencing of this T cell receptor beta chain was carried out in a study of metastatic and nonmetastatic thyroid tumors. Study details: Thyroid patients, malignant and benign, had repertoires compared across blood and tumor or nodule tissue.

Study-wide results and limits: It was reported that TCR beta diversity was significantly higher in malignant thyroid tumors than benign nodules, in blood and tumor.

This clone was picked up many times. The antigen is unknown. None of the patients had undergone any treatment ahead of thyroid surgery. In the authors' methods: For papillary thyroid cancer, a distant-metastasis classifier was constructed from CDR3 differences observed across clinicopathological groups. TCRdb reanalyzed the PCR reads with MiXCR. The V and J calls, along with clone size, are taken from TCRdb and not from the paper's own processing. Of 15,000 to 20,000 clones in the sample, about 32% were seen once. This TCR derives from a male donor with papillary thyroid cancer or a benign thyroid nodule (not recorded which). Some clones in this sample may be carry-over from other donors' samples. The sample comprised tumor tissue.

CDR3 residues: CASSRYGQGGTGELFF. The CDR3, as DNA: TGTGCCAGCAGCCGATACGGACAGGGGGGGACCGGGGAGCTGTTTTTT. The chain joins TRBV7-9 to TRBJ2-2; TRBD1 aligns across 10 bases. The V segment lost 5 bases and the J segment 5 bases; nucleotides outside the gene matches: 8. The V gene's germline CDR1 is SEHNR and CDR2 FQNEAQ (reference sequence). The CDR3 runs 16 residues. The full variable domain, its missing parts supplied by reference TRBV7-9 and TRBJ2-2, is DTGVSQNPRHKITKRGQNVTFRCDPISEHNRLYWYRQTLGQGPEFLTYFQNEAQLEKSRLLSDRFSAERPKGSFSTLEIQRTEQGDSAMYLCASSRYGQGGTGELFFGEGSRLTVL.